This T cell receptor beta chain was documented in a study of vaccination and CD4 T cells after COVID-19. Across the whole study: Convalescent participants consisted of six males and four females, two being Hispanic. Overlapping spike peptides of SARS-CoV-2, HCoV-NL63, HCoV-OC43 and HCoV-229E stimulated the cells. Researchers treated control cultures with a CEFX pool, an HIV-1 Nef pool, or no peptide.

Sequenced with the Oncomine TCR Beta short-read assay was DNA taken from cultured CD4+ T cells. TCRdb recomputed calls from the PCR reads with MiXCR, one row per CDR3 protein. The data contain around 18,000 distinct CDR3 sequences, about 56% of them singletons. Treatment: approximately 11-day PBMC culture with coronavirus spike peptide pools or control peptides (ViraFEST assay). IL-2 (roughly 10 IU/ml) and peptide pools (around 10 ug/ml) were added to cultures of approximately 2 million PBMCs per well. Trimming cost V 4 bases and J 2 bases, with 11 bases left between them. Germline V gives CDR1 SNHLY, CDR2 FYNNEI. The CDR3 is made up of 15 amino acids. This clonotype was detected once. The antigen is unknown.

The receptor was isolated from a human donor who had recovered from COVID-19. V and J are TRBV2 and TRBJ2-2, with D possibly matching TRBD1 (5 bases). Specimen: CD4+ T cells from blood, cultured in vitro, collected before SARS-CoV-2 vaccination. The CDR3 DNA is TGTGCCAGCAGTGGCTCAGGGCGAAACACCGGGGAGCTGTTTTTT. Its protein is CASSGSGRNTGELFF.